Below, 25 T cell receptor beta chains from the same sample are listed, as sequenced in a study of blood T cell repertoires in COVID-19. Using immunoSEQ multiplex PCR, the repertoire was profiled, and TCRdb retains in-frame clones only, with some absent. Of about 150,000 clones in the sample, around 91% were seen once. Sample: peripheral blood. Receptor source: a young man with COVID-19, enrolled during active disease.

This chain joins TRBV6-2 or TRBV6-3 and TRBJ2-5; 15 nucleotides agree with TRBD2. The germline gives CDR1 MNHEY, CDR2 SVGEGT. The CDR3 is 15 residues long. The V segment lost 6 bases and the J segment 3 bases; nucleotides outside the gene matches: 2. The CDR3 spells CASSRTSGREETQYF. CDR3 coding DNA: TGTGCCAGCAGCAGGACTAGCGGGAGGGAAGAGACCCAGTACTTC.

This clone came up once. The J gene is TRBJ2-1, the V gene TRBV28, with D perhaps TRBD1 (8 bases). Between the trimmed V and J ends, which lost 5 bases and 7 bases, there was a span of 21 bases. CDR1 and CDR2 from the germline V gene are MDHEN and SYDVKM. The length of the CDR3 is 16 residues. The CDR3 sequence is CASSDTLTGGGNEQFF. Written as DNA, the CDR3 is TGTGCCAGCAGTGATACTCTAACAGGGGGAGGGAATGAGCAGTTCTTC.

The chain is built from TRBV5-5 and TRBJ2-7; perhaps TRBD1 as D (6 bases). This CDR3 is built from 16 residues. V lost 7 bases, J lost 2 bases, and 22 bases lay in between. Germline V lookup: CDR1 SGHKS, CDR2 YYEKEE (reference sequence). The CDR3 here is CASGTPTGIPTYEQYF. The CDR3 DNA reads as TGTGCCAGCGGAACCCCCACAGGGATCCCGACCTACGAGCAGTACTTC.

V and J are TRBV4-3 and TRBJ2-2, with TRBD1 identical over 8 bases. The CDR3 spans 19 residues. V lost 1 base and J lost 1; bases outside the gene matches: 11. Germline-derived CDR1 and CDR2 are LGHNA and YSLEER. The CDR3 bases are TGCGCCAGCAGCCAAGCCTTACGATCCGGGACAGGGAACACCGGGGAGCTGTTTTTT. Translated, it gives CASSQALRSGTGNTGELFF.

V gene TRBV5-8 combines with J gene TRBJ1-1, with D perhaps matching TRBD1 (5 bases). Germline CDR1 reads SGHTS; CDR2 reads YDEGEE. There are 16 residues in the CDR3. Trimming cost V 7 bases and J 4 bases, with 23 bases left between them. The DNA for the CDR3 is TGTGCCAGCGCATATTACCACAGCGGGGGAGGCACTGAAGCTTTCTTT. Translating gives CASAYYHSGGGTEAFF.

V usage is TRBV7-3 and J usage is TRBJ2-3, with TRBD1 identical over 9 bases. With V trimmed by 6 bases and J by 5 bases, 9 bases remained unmatched. This CDR3 has 15 amino acids. Germline V gene data show CDR1 as SGHTA and CDR2 as FQGTGA. The CDR3 reads CASSSTGGAGDTQYF. CDR3 coding DNA: TGTGCCAGCAGTTCTACAGGGGGCGCCGGAGATACGCAGTATTTT. Drawing the rest from reference TRBV7-3 and TRBJ2-3, the complete variable domain is GAGVSQTPSNKVTEKGKYVELRCDPISGHTALYWYRQSLGQGPEFLIYFQGTGAADDSGLPNDRFFAVRPEGSVSTLKIQRTERGDSAVYLCASSSTGGAGDTQYFGPGTRLTVL.

The V gene is TRBV5-1, the J gene TRBJ2-7; D is uncertain. Germline loops: CDR1 SGHRS, CDR2 YFSETQ. This CDR3 spans 11 amino acids. With 3 bases removed from V and 2 bases from J, the gap between germline ends came to 3 bases. CDR3 loop: CASSSAYEQYF. The CDR3 DNA follows: TGCGCCAGCAGCTCGGCCTACGAGCAGTACTTC. Together with reference TRBV5-1 and TRBJ2-7, the CDR3 gives the full variable domain: KAGVTQTPRYLIKTRGQQVTLSCSPISGHRSVSWYQQTPGQGLQFLFEYFSETQRNKGNFPGRFSGRQFSNSRSEMNVSTLELGDSALYLCASSSAYEQYFGPGTRLTVT.

This clone was picked up one time. V and J are TRBV2 and TRBJ2-7, with 8 bases lining up with TRBD1. The CDR3 runs 15 residues. Germline V gene data show CDR1 as SNHLY and CDR2 as FYNNEI. J gave up 3 bases and V 6 bases, and 10 bases lay outside the gene matches. The CDR3 DNA is TGTGCCAGCAGCGATTCGGACAGGGCTCACTACGAGCAGTACTTC. It encodes CASSDSDRAHYEQYF.

This clone was observed a single time. V gene TRBV2 combines with J gene TRBJ2-7; 14 nucleotides line up with TRBD2. Trimming took 9 bases from V and 5 from J; bases not matched to a gene: 3. CDR3 length: 13 amino acids. Germline values: CDR1 SNHLY, CDR2 FYNNEI. This chain's CDR3 is CARGTSGSDEQYF. In DNA form, the CDR3 reads TGTGCCAGGGGGACTAGCGGGAGTGACGAGCAGTACTTC.

The chain recombines TRBV4-1 with TRBJ2-5; 7 bases agree with TRBD2. The CDR3 spans 11 residues. Germline V gene data show CDR1 as MGHRA and CDR2 as YSYEKL. The trim removed 9 bases at V and 5 bases at J, leaving 3 bases unmatched. The DNA for the CDR3 is TGCGCCAGTAGGGAGGGGGAGACCCAGTACTTC. It codes for CASREGETQYF.

The genes are TRBV10-2 and TRBJ1-5, with D possibly being TRBD1 (5 bases). The CDR3 contains 14 residues. V lost 3 bases, J lost 5 bases, and 11 bases lay in between. The germline CDR1 and CDR2 sequences are WSHSY and SAAADI. CDR3 nucleotide sequence: TGCGCCAGCAGTGAAAGAGACAGATATCAGCCCCAGCATTTT. Amino acids: CASSERDRYQPQHF.

This chain connects TRBV5-8 to TRBJ2-5; TRBD1 matches 8 bases. The CDR3 length is 15 residues. V was clipped by 1 base and J by 6 bases; unmatched bases: 8. Germline V lookup: CDR1 SGHTS, CDR2 YDEGEE. For the CDR3, the DNA is TGTGCCAGCAGCTTGACACAGGGGGTCGGGAAGACCCAGTACTTC. This translates into CASSLTQGVGKTQYF.

The rearrangement joins TRBV7-2 to TRBJ2-1, with 7 bases lining up with TRBD2. Germline V lookup: CDR1 SGHTA, CDR2 FQGNSA. V was pared by 3 bases and J by 10 bases, with 6 bases of the junction left unmatched. The CDR3 covers 13 residues. The CDR3 DNA reads TGTGCCAGCAGCTTTGCTAGCGGCGGGGAGCAGTTCTTC. Its protein product is CASSFASGGEQFF.

The gene calls are TRBV15 and TRBJ2-5; TRBD1 aligns across 7 bases. The CDR3 extends over 14 amino acids. Germline V gene data show CDR1 as LNHNV and CDR2 as YYDKDF (reference sequence). J lost 1 base, V lost 6 bases, and 5 bases had no gene match. CDR3 protein: CATRAGTVQETQYF. In DNA form, the CDR3 reads TGTGCCACCAGGGCTGGGACAGTCCAAGAGACCCAGTACTTC.

The gene calls are TRBV11-2 and TRBJ2-2; 10 nucleotides match TRBD2. Per germline, CDR1 SGHAT and CDR2 FQNNGV. V lost 2 bases, J lost 4 bases, and 10 bases stayed unmatched. This CDR3 is 18 amino acids long. This CDR3 reads CASSLRGTGTSATGELFF. CDR3 DNA sequence: TGTGCCAGCAGCTTAAGGGGGACCGGGACTAGCGCCACCGGGGAGCTGTTTTTT.

This clone was counted once. V and J are TRBV12-3 or TRBV12-4 and TRBJ2-7; 7 bases match TRBD1. This CDR3 has 13 residues. With V trimmed by 6 bases and J by 1 base, 3 bases remained unmatched. The CDR3 nucleotides are TGTGCCAGCAGGCTGACAGGGTCCTACGAGCAGTACTTC. As protein: CASRLTGSYEQYF.

The V and J genes are TRBV18 and TRBJ2-7, with 16 bases lining up with TRBD2. The germline V gene encodes CDR1 KGHSH and CDR2 LQKENI. After removal of 6 bases from V and 1 base from J, the junction contained 9 bases not matched to a gene. The CDR3 contains 18 residues. The CDR3 DNA follows: TGTGCCAGCTCCCCGGGACTAGCGGGAGGGCCCACATCCTACGAGCAGTACTTC. This sequence encodes CASSPGLAGGPTSYEQYF.

This chain uses TRBV24-1 with TRBJ2-1, with D perhaps matching TRBD1 (5 bases). The V end was cut by 10 bases, the J end by 12 bases, with 24 bases between. This CDR3 is built from 14 residues. Germline lookup yields CDR1 KGHDR and CDR2 SFDVKD. The CDR3 DNA reads as TGTGCCACGCAAAAAAACGAACAGGCTATGGGGCAGTTCTTC. Amino acids: CATQKNEQAMGQFF.

A remark on this clone: Its ends do not fully match the called genes, so a read error is possible. The rearrangement joins TRBV19 to TRBJ1-2, with D maybe TRBD1 (6 bases). In germline, CDR1 is LNHDA, CDR2 SQIVND (reference sequence). This CDR3 is built from 15 residues. The CDR3 coding sequence is TGTGCCAGTAGTAGCCGGGACACTCTTAACTATAGCTACACCTTC. Protein: CASSSRDTLNYSYTF.

This chain's CDR3 is CASSLDARDGRGNQPQHF. For the CDR3, the DNA is TGTGCCAGCAGCTTAGACGCCCGAGACGGCAGGGGCAATCAGCCCCAGCATTTT. The rearrangement links TRBV7-9 to TRBJ1-5; D may be TRBD1 (5 bases). CDR1 SEHNR and CDR2 FQNEAQ come from the germline V gene (reference sequence). This CDR3 contains 18 residues. Trimming pared 1 base from V and 2 bases from J, leaving 18 bases between.

This clone was seen only once. The chain recombines TRBV24-1 with TRBJ2-1; D call uncertain. CDR1 is KGHDR, CDR2 SFDVKD, per germline. The CDR3 runs 16 residues. Trimming removed 0 bases from V and 0 bases from J, with 8 bases in between. CDR3 region: CATSDLGGSSYNEQFF. The CDR3 DNA follows: TGTGCCACCAGTGATTTGGGCGGTAGCTCCTACAATGAGCAGTTCTTC.

This clone appeared a few times. The rearrangement links TRBV21-1 to TRBJ1-5; the D call TRBD1 from the table was never checked on the DNA. TRBV21-1 is given as a pseudogene. The CDR3 is 17 amino acids. DNA for the CDR3: TGTGCCAGCAGCAAAGCTCGTCCAGGCCATAGCAATCAGCCCCAGCATTTT. Its protein product is CASSKARPGHSNQPQHF.

The rearrangement joins TRBV12-3 or TRBV12-4 to TRBJ1-1; the match to TRBD1 covers 7 bases. V lost 5 bases to trimming and J lost 4 bases; unmatched junction nucleotides: 4. The CDR3 has 13 residues. The CDR3 spells CASSRAGGTEAFF. CDR3 DNA: TGTGCCAGCAGTCGGGCAGGGGGCACTGAAGCTTTCTTT.

The chain joins TRBV7-9 to TRBJ1-4; 9 bases agree with TRBD1. The CDR3 has 15 residues. Germline-derived CDR1 and CDR2 are SEHNR and FQNEAQ (reference sequence). V lost 4 bases to trimming and J lost 4 bases; unmatched junction nucleotides: 4. As DNA, the CDR3 is TGTGCCAGCAGCTCCCCGGGACAGGGTAATGAAAAACTGTTTTTT. The encoded protein is CASSSPGQGNEKLFF. The full variable domain, with the rest looked up from reference TRBV7-9 and TRBJ1-4, is DTGVSQNPRHKITKRGQNVTFRCDPISEHNRLYWYRQTLGQGPEFLTYFQNEAQLEKSRLLSDRFSAERPKGSFSTLEIQRTEQGDSAMYLCASSSPGQGNEKLFFGSGTQLSVL.

V usage is TRBV28 and J usage is TRBJ1-5; TRBD1 matches 9 bases. The CDR3 contains 15 residues. The trim removed 8 bases at V and 7 bases at J, leaving 12 bases unmatched. The germline V gene encodes CDR1 MDHEN and CDR2 SYDVKM. CDR3 region: CASDYRTGVRQPQHF. As DNA, the CDR3 is TGTGCCAGCGACTATAGGACAGGGGTAAGGCAGCCCCAGCATTTT.